This T cell receptor (beta chain) was captured by sequencing in a study of shared clonotypes between healthy human individuals. Across the whole study: Plates per donor: three CD4 naive, three CD4 memory, two CD8 naive, one CD8 memory.

A note on this clone: The antigen is undetermined.

The study ran the assay at deep level. Assay used: immunoSEQ multiplex PCR; TCRdb lists only in-frame clones, some missing. Among hundreds of thousands of clones listed, 85% to 95% were seen once. Naive-designated CD8 cells lacked CD45RO, were positively enriched for CCR7, and omitted terminally differentiated effector memory CD45RA+ cells. Broader study findings: Represented diversity, genetic and exposure-history alike, was limited by few donors.

The sample was naive CD8+ T cells sorted from blood. The clonotype was recovered from a young man in good health.

CDR3 in DNA: TGTGCCAGCAGTTGGAGGGACAGGGCTAGCACAGATACGCAGTATTTT. This translates into CASSWRDRASTDTQYF. This chain joins TRBV6-6 and TRBJ2-3; 9 bases align to TRBD1. V trimming: 4 bases; J trimming: 0 bases; junction bases outside the gene matches: 5. This CDR3 contains 16 residues. Germline-derived CDR1 and CDR2 are MNHNY and SVGAGI (reference sequence).